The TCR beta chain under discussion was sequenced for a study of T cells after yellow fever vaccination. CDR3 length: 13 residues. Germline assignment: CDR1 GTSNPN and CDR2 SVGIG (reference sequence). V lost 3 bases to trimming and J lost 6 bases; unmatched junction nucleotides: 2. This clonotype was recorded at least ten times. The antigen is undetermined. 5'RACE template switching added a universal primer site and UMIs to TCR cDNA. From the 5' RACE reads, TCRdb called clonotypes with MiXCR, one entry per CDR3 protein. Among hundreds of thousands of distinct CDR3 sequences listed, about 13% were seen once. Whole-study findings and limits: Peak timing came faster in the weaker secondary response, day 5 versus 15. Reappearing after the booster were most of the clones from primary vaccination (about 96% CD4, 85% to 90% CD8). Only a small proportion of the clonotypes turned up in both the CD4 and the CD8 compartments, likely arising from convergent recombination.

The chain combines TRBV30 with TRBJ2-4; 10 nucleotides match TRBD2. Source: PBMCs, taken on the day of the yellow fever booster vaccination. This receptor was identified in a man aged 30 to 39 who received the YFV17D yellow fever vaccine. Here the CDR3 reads CAWSGLAVNIQYF. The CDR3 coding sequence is TGTGCCTGGAGCGGACTAGCGGTAAACATTCAGTACTTC.